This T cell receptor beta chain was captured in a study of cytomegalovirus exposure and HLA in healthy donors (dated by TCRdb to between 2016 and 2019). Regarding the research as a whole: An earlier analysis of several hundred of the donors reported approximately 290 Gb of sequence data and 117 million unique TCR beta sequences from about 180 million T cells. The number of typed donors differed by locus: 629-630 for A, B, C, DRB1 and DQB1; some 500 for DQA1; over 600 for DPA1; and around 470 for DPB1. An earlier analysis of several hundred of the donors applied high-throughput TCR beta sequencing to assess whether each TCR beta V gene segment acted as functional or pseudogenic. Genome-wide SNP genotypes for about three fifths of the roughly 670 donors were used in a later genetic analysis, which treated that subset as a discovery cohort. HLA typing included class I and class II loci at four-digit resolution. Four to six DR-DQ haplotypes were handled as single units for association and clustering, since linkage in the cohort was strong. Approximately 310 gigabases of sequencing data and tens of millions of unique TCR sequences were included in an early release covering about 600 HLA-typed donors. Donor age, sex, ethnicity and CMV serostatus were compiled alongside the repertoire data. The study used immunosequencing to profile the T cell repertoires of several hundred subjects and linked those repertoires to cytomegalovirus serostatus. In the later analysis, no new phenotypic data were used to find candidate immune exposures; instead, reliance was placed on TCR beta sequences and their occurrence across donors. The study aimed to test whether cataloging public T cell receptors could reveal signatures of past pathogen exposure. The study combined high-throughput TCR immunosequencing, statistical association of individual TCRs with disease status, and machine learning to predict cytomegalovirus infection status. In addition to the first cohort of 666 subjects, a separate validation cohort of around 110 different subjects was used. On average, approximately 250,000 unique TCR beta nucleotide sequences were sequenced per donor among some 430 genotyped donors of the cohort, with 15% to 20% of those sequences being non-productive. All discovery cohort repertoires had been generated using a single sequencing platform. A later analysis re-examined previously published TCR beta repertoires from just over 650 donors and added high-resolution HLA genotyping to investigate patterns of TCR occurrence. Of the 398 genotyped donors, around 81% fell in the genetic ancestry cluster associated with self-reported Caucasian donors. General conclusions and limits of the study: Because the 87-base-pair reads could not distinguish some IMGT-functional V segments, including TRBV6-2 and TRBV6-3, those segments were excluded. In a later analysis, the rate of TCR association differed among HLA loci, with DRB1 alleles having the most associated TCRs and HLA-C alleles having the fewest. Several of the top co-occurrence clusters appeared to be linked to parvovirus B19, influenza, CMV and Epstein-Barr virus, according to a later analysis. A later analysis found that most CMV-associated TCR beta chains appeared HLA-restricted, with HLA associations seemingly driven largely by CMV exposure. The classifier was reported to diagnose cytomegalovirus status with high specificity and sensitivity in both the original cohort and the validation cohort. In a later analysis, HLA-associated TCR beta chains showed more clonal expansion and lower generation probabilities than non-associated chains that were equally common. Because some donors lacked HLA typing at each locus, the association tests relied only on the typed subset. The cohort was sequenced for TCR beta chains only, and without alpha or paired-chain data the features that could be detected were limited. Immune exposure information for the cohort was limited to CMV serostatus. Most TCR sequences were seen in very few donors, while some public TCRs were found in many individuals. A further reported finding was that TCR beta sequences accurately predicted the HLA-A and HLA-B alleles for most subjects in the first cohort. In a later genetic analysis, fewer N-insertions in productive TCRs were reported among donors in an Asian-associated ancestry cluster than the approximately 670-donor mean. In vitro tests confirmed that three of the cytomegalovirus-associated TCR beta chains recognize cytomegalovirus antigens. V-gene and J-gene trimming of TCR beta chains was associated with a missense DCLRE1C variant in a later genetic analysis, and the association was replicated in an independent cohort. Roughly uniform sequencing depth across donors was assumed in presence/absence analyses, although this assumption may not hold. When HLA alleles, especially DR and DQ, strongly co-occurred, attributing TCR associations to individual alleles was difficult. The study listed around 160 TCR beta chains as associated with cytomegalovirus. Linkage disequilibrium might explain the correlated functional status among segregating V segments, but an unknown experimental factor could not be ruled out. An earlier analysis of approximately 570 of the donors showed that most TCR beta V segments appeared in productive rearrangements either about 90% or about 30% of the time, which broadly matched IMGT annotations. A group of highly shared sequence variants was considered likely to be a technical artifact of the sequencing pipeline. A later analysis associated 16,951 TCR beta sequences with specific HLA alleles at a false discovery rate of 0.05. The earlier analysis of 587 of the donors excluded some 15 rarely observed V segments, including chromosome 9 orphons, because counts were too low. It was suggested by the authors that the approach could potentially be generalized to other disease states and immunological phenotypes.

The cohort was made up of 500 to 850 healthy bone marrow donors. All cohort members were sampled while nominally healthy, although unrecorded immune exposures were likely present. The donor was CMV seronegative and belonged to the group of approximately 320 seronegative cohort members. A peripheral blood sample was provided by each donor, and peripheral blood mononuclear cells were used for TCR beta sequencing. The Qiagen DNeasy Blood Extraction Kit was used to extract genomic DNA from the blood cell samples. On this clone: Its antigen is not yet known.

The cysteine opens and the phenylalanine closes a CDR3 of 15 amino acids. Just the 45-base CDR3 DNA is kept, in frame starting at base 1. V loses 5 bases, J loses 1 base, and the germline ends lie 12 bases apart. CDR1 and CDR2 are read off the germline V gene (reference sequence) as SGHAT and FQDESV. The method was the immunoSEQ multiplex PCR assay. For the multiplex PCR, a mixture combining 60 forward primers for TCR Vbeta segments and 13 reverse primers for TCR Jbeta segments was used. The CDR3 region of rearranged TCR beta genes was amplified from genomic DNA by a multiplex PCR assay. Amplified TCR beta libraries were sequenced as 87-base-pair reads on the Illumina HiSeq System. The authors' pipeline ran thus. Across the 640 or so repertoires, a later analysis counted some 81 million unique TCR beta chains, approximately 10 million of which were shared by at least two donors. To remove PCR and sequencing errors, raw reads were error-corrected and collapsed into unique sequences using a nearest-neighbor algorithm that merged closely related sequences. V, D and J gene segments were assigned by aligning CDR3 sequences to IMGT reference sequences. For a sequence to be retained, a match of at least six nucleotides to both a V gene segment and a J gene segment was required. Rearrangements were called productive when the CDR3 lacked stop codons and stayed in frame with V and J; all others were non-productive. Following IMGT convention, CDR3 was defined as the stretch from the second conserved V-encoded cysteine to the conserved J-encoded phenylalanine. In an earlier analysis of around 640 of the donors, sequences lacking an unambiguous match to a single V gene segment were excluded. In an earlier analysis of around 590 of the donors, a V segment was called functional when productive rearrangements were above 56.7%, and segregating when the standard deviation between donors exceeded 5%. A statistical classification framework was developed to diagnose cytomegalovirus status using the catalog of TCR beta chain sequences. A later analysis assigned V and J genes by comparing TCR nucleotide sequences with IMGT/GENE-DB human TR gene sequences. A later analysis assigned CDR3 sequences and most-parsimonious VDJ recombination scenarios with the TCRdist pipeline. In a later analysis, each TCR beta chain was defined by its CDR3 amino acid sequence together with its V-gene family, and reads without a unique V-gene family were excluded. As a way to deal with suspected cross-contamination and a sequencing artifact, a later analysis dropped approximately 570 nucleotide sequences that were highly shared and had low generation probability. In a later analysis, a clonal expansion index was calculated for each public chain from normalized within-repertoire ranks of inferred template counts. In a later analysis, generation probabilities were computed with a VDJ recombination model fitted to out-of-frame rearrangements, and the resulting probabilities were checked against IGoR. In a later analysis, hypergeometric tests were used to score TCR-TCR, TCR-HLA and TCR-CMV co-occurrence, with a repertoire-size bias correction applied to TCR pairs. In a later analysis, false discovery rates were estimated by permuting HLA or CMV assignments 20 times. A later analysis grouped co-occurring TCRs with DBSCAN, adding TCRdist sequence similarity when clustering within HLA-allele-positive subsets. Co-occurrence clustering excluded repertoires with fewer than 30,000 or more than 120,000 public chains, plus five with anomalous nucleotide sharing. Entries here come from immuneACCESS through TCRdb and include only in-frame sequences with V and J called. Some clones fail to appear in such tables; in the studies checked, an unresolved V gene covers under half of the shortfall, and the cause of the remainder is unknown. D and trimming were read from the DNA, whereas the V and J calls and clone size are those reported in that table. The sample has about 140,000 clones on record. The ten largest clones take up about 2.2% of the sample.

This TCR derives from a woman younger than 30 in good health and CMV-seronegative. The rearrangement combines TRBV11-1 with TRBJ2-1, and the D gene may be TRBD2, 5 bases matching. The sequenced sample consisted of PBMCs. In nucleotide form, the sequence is TGTGCCAGCAGCCGGAGGCCCTCGTCCTACAATGAGCAGTTCTTC. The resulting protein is CASSRRPSSYNEQFF.